A single sample gave rise to the 12 T cell receptor beta chains below, sequenced in a study of identical twins' blood T cells. Via MiXCR, TCRdb re-called the 5' RACE reads, giving one row per CDR3 protein. The sample holds 300,000 to 450,000 distinct CDR3 sequences, 28% seen once. The sequencing input was PBMCs. All receptors derive from a woman aged 18-55 years in good health.

The chain joins TRBV4-3 to TRBJ2-2, with 7 bases fitting TRBD1. From germline, CDR1 is LGHNA and CDR2 YSLEER. Trimming cost V 0 bases and J 4 bases; bases outside gene matches: 5. The CDR3 spans 16 residues. Here the CDR3 DNA reads TGCGCCAGCAGCCAAGACGCCAGGGGGACCACCGGGGAGCTGTTTTTT. Translating gives CASSQDARGTTGELFF.

This clonotype came up once. The chain has TRBV29-1 and TRBJ1-2, with 7 bases that match TRBD1. After removal of 6 bases from V and 3 bases from J, the junction contained 7 bases not matched to a gene. Germline lookup yields CDR1 SQVTM and CDR2 ANQGSEA. The CDR3 is made up of 13 amino acids. CDR3 region: CSVRGGSHYGYTF. The CDR3 region has the DNA TGCAGCGTAAGAGGGGGCTCACACTATGGCTACACCTTC. Using reference TRBV29-1 and TRBJ1-2 for the parts outside the CDR3, the full variable domain is SAVISQKPSRDICQRGTSLTIQCQVDSQVTMMFWYRQQPGQSLTLIATANQGSEATYESGFVIDKFPISRPNLTFSTLTVSNMSPEDSSIYLCSVRGGSHYGYTFGSGTRLTVV.

CDR3 in amino acids: CASSPLGTGPGTEAFF. The DNA of the CDR3 is TGTGCCAGCTCACCACTAGGGACAGGCCCTGGCACTGAAGCTTTCTTT. The chain joins TRBV18 to TRBJ1-1; the match to TRBD1 covers 8 bases. The CDR3 loop spans 16 amino acids. CDR1 is KGHSH and CDR2 is LQKENI in the germline V gene. V lost 1 base and J lost 4; bases outside the gene matches: 8.

The rearrangement joins TRBV7-9 to TRBJ2-2, with 11 bases that match TRBD2. The CDR3 is 18 residues long. Looked up from germline, CDR1 is SEHNR and CDR2 is FQNEAQ (reference sequence). V dropped 5 bases and J dropped 1; count of bases not matched to a gene: 9. The CDR3 sequence: CASSDSVAGGENTGELFF. The CDR3 DNA sequence: TGTGCCAGCAGCGATTCGGTAGCGGGAGGGGAGAACACCGGGGAGCTGTTTTTT. Based on the CDR3 plus reference TRBV7-9 and TRBJ2-2, the full variable domain is DTGVSQNPRHKITKRGQNVTFRCDPISEHNRLYWYRQTLGQGPEFLTYFQNEAQLEKSRLLSDRFSAERPKGSFSTLEIQRTEQGDSAMYLCASSDSVAGGENTGELFFGEGSRLTVL.

This clonotype was detected a few times. V is TRBV7-9 and J is TRBJ1-6; 7 bases match TRBD1. Trimming took 5 bases from V and 7 from J; bases not matched to a gene: 5. CDR1 and CDR2 from the germline V gene are SEHNR and FQNEAQ (reference sequence). CDR3 length: 14 amino acids. In DNA, the CDR3 is TGTGCCAGCAGCCCCCGGACAGGCAATTCACCCCTCCACTTT. Its protein is CASSPRTGNSPLHF.

The V and J genes are TRBV27 and TRBJ2-2; weak D call: TRBD2 (5 bases). The V gene lost 8 bases and the J gene lost 1 base, with 8 bases spanning the gap. This CDR3 is 13 amino acids long. Germline V CDR1 and CDR2: MNHEY, SMNVEV (reference sequence). CDR3 in amino acids: CASADWNTGELFF. DNA of the CDR3: TGTGCCAGCGCGGACTGGAACACCGGGGAGCTGTTTTTT.

This clonotype was seen more than once but under ten times. This chain uses TRBV20-1 with TRBJ1-5, with unresolved D. V dropped 5 bases and J dropped 5 bases, with 10 bases sitting between them. From germline, CDR1 is DFQATT and CDR2 SNEGSKA (reference sequence). The CDR3 runs to 12 residues. The CDR3 reads CSAQRTDQPQHF. DNA of the CDR3: TGCAGTGCTCAGAGGACGGATCAGCCCCAGCATTTT.

This sequence joins TRBV20-1 and TRBJ1-1, with 7 bases that match TRBD1. The germline V gene has CDR1 DFQATT and CDR2 SNEGSKA (reference sequence). The CDR3 is 14 residues long. V was pared by 3 bases and J by 1 base, with 5 bases of the junction left unmatched. The CDR3 region has the DNA TGCAGTGCTAGTCATAGGACAGGGAACACTGAAGCTTTCTTT. Protein: CSASHRTGNTEAFF.

The chain is built from TRBV14 and TRBJ1-2; 7 bases map to TRBD1. V shed 3 bases and J 3 bases; nucleotides not matched to a gene: 7. The CDR3 has 15 amino acids. Germline lookup yields CDR1 SGHDN and CDR2 FVKESK. This CDR3 is CASSHYRGEDYGYTF. As DNA, the CDR3 is TGTGCCAGCAGCCATTACAGGGGTGAGGACTATGGCTACACCTTC.

This clonotype was observed a few times. This chain links TRBV20-1 with TRBJ2-1; 7 bases are shared with TRBD2. Germline-derived CDR1 and CDR2 are DFQATT and SNEGSKA (reference sequence). The CDR3 is 11 residues long. V shed 4 bases, J shed 12 bases, and the junction held 6 bases outside the gene matches. CDR3 loop: CSATRGEGQFF. As DNA, the CDR3 is TGCAGTGCTACCCGAGGGGAGGGGCAGTTCTTC.

The chain joins TRBV25-1 to TRBJ1-4; 8 nucleotides match TRBD1. Losses at the gene ends were 4 bases for V and 8 bases for J; bases not matched to a gene: 6. The CDR3 sequence is 14 residues long. The germline gives CDR1 MGHDK, CDR2 SYGVNS. The CDR3 loop is CASSVGQGIEKLFF. The CDR3 DNA reads TGTGCCAGCAGTGTAGGACAGGGTATAGAAAAACTGTTTTTT.

There are a few counts of this clonotype. The CDR3 loop reads CASSYSEGQGYNQPQHF. The DNA of the CDR3 is TGTGCCAGCAGTTACTCGGAAGGACAGGGGTATAATCAGCCCCAGCATTTT. The chain recombines TRBV6-2 or TRBV6-3 with TRBJ1-5, with 9 bases fitting TRBD1. This CDR3 has 17 amino acids. Germline-derived CDR1 and CDR2 are MNHEY and SVGEGT. Losses at the gene ends were 0 bases for V and 4 bases for J; bases not matched to a gene: 7.